This entry lists 21 T cell receptor beta chains sequenced from one sample in a study of blood T cell repertoires in COVID-19. Only in-frame clones appear in the TCRdb table, and some are missing; sequencing was by immunoSEQ multiplex PCR. In the table there are some 250,000 clones, nearly 90% of which are singletons. Sequencing was done on a sample of peripheral blood. These receptors all stem from a woman in her twenties or thirties with acute or convalescent COVID-19.

The chain links TRBV19 to TRBJ2-1, with 8 bases lining up with TRBD2. Germline CDR1 reads LNHDA; CDR2 reads SQIVND (reference sequence). With V trimmed by 3 bases and J by 4 bases, 8 bases remained unmatched. CDR3 size: 16 residues. The CDR3 region is CASSMPGTRTYNEQFF. The CDR3 region has the DNA TGTGCCAGTAGTATGCCAGGGACTAGAACTTACAATGAGCAGTTCTTC.

This rearrangement joins TRBV19 to TRBJ1-6; no clear D gene. The CDR3 is made up of 20 amino acids. Germline V CDR1 and CDR2: LNHDA, SQIVND (reference sequence). Deletions cut 0 bases from V and 4 bases from J, with 22 bases between. DNA for the CDR3: TGTGCCAGTAGTATAGATCTGGAGGTCGGCAGACAACCTTATAATTCACCCCTCCACTTT. This codes for CASSIDLEVGRQPYNSPLHF.

The chain carries TRBV7-2 and TRBJ2-4; 11 bases map to TRBD2. This CDR3 is 14 amino acids long. Germline values: CDR1 SGHTA, CDR2 FQGNSA. V shed 1 base, J shed 15 bases, and the junction held 8 bases outside the gene matches. The CDR3 nucleotides read TGTGCCAGCAGCTTAGTCCTAGCGGGAGGTTTCCGGTACTTC. This sequence encodes CASSLVLAGGFRYF.

This clone has just one count. This chain links TRBV7-3 with TRBJ2-1; 9 bases are shared with TRBD2. With 5 bases clipped from V and 2 bases from J, the junction kept 16 bases outside the gene matches. This CDR3 comprises 19 residues. Germline values: CDR1 SGHTA, CDR2 FQGTGA. CDR3 nucleotides: TGTGCCAGCAGCCCCGGTGGCGGGAGGGCCCCCCTCCCCTACAATGAGCAGTTCTTC. Its protein is CASSPGGGRAPLPYNEQFF.

This clone was picked up a small number of times. The chain combines TRBV4-3 with TRBJ2-5; 8 nucleotides match TRBD2. V dropped 1 base and J dropped 3; count of bases not matched to a gene: 10. The germline CDR1 and CDR2 sequences are LGHNA and YSLEER. The CDR3 totals 17 residues. The CDR3 DNA follows: TGCGCCAGCAGCCAAGGGCGCCAGCGGGAGCCCAAAGAGACCCAGTACTTC. It codes for CASSQGRQREPKETQYF.

This rearrangement joins TRBV4-2 to TRBJ1-3; tentative D call: TRBD1 (6 bases). Germline V gene data show CDR1 as LGHNA and CDR2 as YNFKEQ. There are 18 residues in the CDR3. V lost 0 bases, J lost 4 bases, and 19 bases lay in between. CDR3 region: CASSQETTGLLGGNTIYF. CDR3 in DNA: TGTGCCAGCAGCCAAGAAACCACAGGGCTCCTGGGGGGAAACACCATATATTTT.

The rearrangement joins TRBV20-1 to TRBJ2-3; TRBD2 is a possible D gene (5 bases). In germline, CDR1 is DFQATT, CDR2 SNEGSKA (reference sequence). Trimming took 3 bases from V and 6 from J, leaving 19 bases between them. This CDR3 spans 15 amino acids. For the CDR3, the DNA is TGCAGTGCTAGTACTTACGAGAGGGCCGGCGATACGCAGTATTTT. Its translation: CSASTYERAGDTQYF.

CDR3 amino acids: CATQPRLAGVNPYNEQFF. The CDR3 bases are TGTGCCACCCAGCCAAGACTAGCGGGAGTAAACCCCTACAATGAGCAGTTCTTC. The chain carries TRBV10-3 and TRBJ2-1, with 12 positions matching TRBD2. Germline V CDR1 and CDR2: ENHRY, SYGVKD. This CDR3 region has 18 residues. The ends lost 10 bases at V and 2 bases at J; junction bases unmatched: 15.

The chain recombines TRBV30 with TRBJ1-1, with TRBD1 as a possible D gene (5 bases). With 2 bases removed from V and 6 bases from J, the gap between germline ends came to 13 bases. The CDR3 consists of 13 residues. Looked up from germline, CDR1 is GTSNPN and CDR2 is SVGIG (reference sequence). Here the CDR3 DNA reads TGTGCCTGGAGTTTCTCAGGGTCCTCTGAAGCTTTCTTT. Translated, it gives CAWSFSGSSEAFF.

The chain joins TRBV12-5 to TRBJ1-1, with a possible D match to TRBD1 (5 bases). From germline, CDR1 is LGHNT and CDR2 FRNRAP. The CDR3 contains 15 residues. Trimming took off 0 bases at V and 5 bases at J, with 13 bases between the two ends. The CDR3 region is CASGLVITGGTEAFF. CDR3 coding DNA: TGTGCTAGTGGTTTGGTAATCACGGGGGGGACTGAAGCTTTCTTT.

This rearrangement joins TRBV6-2 or TRBV6-3 to TRBJ2-4; D possibly corresponds to TRBD1 (6 bases). The V gene lost 2 bases and the J gene lost 8 bases, with 28 bases spanning the gap. The CDR3 covers 19 residues. Germline V lookup: CDR1 MNHEY, CDR2 SVGEGT. The CDR3 DNA reads TGTGCCAGCAGTTACCCGCAGGGAGACAGGACCACTGTCTGGTACATTCAGTACTTC. It encodes CASSYPQGDRTTVWYIQYF.

V and J are TRBV5-6 and TRBJ2-7; possibly TRBD1 for D (6 bases). The CDR3 has 14 residues. Germline CDR1 is SGHDT and CDR2 is YYEEEE. Trimming stripped 1 base from V and 2 bases from J, with 10 bases between. The CDR3 loop reads CASSLPGQTYEQYF. CDR3 nucleotides: TGTGCCAGCAGCTTGCCAGGACAGACCTACGAGCAGTACTTC.

This chain links TRBV24-1 with TRBJ2-5; 10 nucleotides agree with TRBD2. Trimming took 0 bases from V and 3 from J; bases not matched to a gene: 3. The CDR3 sequence is 16 residues long. Germline assignment: CDR1 KGHDR and CDR2 SFDVKD. Here the CDR3 reads CATSDLTSGTKETQYF. The CDR3 DNA reads TGTGCCACCAGTGATTTGACTAGCGGGACAAAAGAGACCCAGTACTTC.

The rearrangement joins TRBV7-9 to TRBJ2-7, with D possibly being TRBD1 (9 bases). The CDR3 totals 14 residues. The V end lost 4 bases, the J end lost 7 bases, and 17 bases lay between the germline ends. Germline lookup yields CDR1 SEHNR and CDR2 FQNEAQ (reference sequence). The CDR3 nucleotides read TGTGCCAGCAGCTCGCGGGAGGACAGGGGAGAGCAGTACTTC. Residues: CASSSREDRGEQYF.

V is TRBV25-1 and J is TRBJ2-7, with TRBD1 identical over 8 bases. The CDR3 consists of 14 residues. Per germline, CDR1 MGHDK and CDR2 SYGVNS. Losses at the gene ends were 3 bases for V and 5 bases for J; bases not matched to a gene: 6. CDR3 nucleotides: TGTGCCAGCAGTGACCGGACAGGGAGTCACGAGCAGTACTTC. This gives the protein CASSDRTGSHEQYF.

The CDR3 nucleotides are TGTGCCAGCAGAATGGTAGGGGCAGGGACCTACGAGCAGTACTTC. The encoded protein is CASRMVGAGTYEQYF. V is TRBV11-3 and J is TRBJ2-7; D possibly corresponds to TRBD1 (5 bases). This CDR3 region has 15 residues. V gave up 6 bases and J gave up 2 bases, with 17 bases separating them. Germline V lookup: CDR1 SGHNT, CDR2 YENEEA.

The chain links TRBV5-6 to TRBJ2-7; maybe TRBD2 (6 bases). The length of the CDR3 is 16 residues. Per the germline V gene, CDR1 is SGHDT and CDR2 is YYEEEE. Trimming removed 3 bases from V and 3 bases from J, with 19 bases in between. The CDR3 bases are TGTGCCAGCAGCTGGCGCGGGAATGTTAGGGGCTACGAGCAGTACTTC. Protein sequence: CASSWRGNVRGYEQYF.

This clone was seen ten or more times. J is TRBJ2-1 and V is TRBV10-1, with D tentatively TRBD2 (5 bases). Germline lookup yields CDR1 WNHNN and CDR2 SYGVQD (reference sequence). This CDR3 region has 14 residues. V lost 2 bases and J 7 bases, leaving 12 bases between the germline ends. As DNA, the CDR3 is TGCGCCAGCAGTGAGAAGATACGCGGGAATGAGCAGTTCTTC. It is translated as CASSEKIRGNEQFF.

V usage is TRBV5-1 and J usage is TRBJ2-7; 14 bases align to TRBD2. In germline, CDR1 is SGHRS, CDR2 YFSETQ. This CDR3 is built from 18 residues. V shed 1 base and J 3 bases; nucleotides not matched to a gene: 9. CDR3 loop: CASSLRRLAGGQIYEQYF. The CDR3 DNA follows: TGCGCCAGCAGCTTGAGGCGACTAGCGGGAGGGCAAATCTACGAGCAGTACTTC.

In its sample, this clone was seen a few times. The J gene is TRBJ1-5, the V gene TRBV24-1, with D tentatively TRBD1 (6 bases). Between the trimmed V and J ends, which lost 4 bases and 6 bases, there was a span of 18 bases. This CDR3 contains 16 residues. The germline V gene has CDR1 KGHDR and CDR2 SFDVKD. This chain's CDR3 is CATSDHGQGGTQPQHF. CDR3 in DNA: TGTGCCACCAGTGACCACGGTCAAGGGGGTACTCAGCCCCAGCATTTT.

The chain couples TRBV7-2 to TRBJ1-6; 10 nucleotides match TRBD1. Germline-derived CDR1 and CDR2 are SGHTA and FQGNSA. This CDR3 comprises 15 residues. Unmatched junction bases numbered 2, after V lost 1 base and J lost 8 bases. For the CDR3, the DNA is TGTGCCAGCAGCTTAGGTGGGACAGGGGATTCACCCCTCCACTTT. Amino acid sequence: CASSLGGTGDSPLHF.